These 14 T cell receptor beta chains share one sample of origin, sequenced in a study of blood T cells in healthy people across ages. Primers used in a second PCR of about 6 to 12 cycles were a sample-barcoded 5' primer and a J-beta primer mix. TCRdb reprocessed the 5' RACE reads via MiXCR and lists one record per CDR3 protein. The sample lists approximately 780,000 distinct CDR3 sequences, roughly 25% occurring once. This sample also appeared in a second study, on T cells of mothers and their children.

Sequenced material: blood. The receptor source for this set is a boy younger than 18 in good health.

This chain uses TRBV20-1 with TRBJ1-4; D call uncertain. Germline V lookup: CDR1 DFQATT, CDR2 SNEGSKA (reference sequence). Between the trimmed V and J ends, which lost 1 base and 4 bases, there was a span of 7 bases. This CDR3 is built from 13 residues. CDR3 nucleotide sequence: TGCAGTGCTAGAGGTTACTATAATGAAAAACTGTTTTTT. Its translation is CSARGYYNEKLFF.

This clonotype was detected a few times. J is TRBJ2-1 and V is TRBV2; tentative D call: TRBD2 (7 bases). V gave up 4 bases and J gave up 10 bases, with 23 bases separating them. CDR1 and CDR2 from the germline V gene are SNHLY and FYNNEI. The CDR3 spans 16 residues. CDR3 residues: CASSVRGGGLDLEQFF. The CDR3 bases are TGTGCCAGCAGTGTGCGAGGGGGGGGCCTAGATCTGGAGCAGTTCTTC.

The V and J genes are TRBV7-9 and TRBJ2-2; possible D gene TRBD2, 5 bases. The CDR3 length is 13 residues. V lost 2 bases, J lost 7 bases, and 8 bases lay in between. The V gene's germline CDR1 is SEHNR and CDR2 FQNEAQ (reference sequence). CDR3 nucleotides: TGTGCCAGCAGCTTAAGCGGTAACGGGGAGCTGTTTTTT. It specifies CASSLSGNGELFF.

This chain uses TRBV12-3 or TRBV12-4 with TRBJ2-5, with 10 bases that match TRBD2. This CDR3 spans 18 amino acids. The V and J ends lost 0 bases and 1 base, in that order; junction bases with no gene match: 8. CDR3 in DNA: TGTGCCAGCAGTTTAGCGCCCAGACTAGCGGGCACCCAAGAGACCCAGTACTTC. It is translated as CASSLAPRLAGTQETQYF.

The chain is built from TRBV29-1 and TRBJ2-5, with TRBD2 matching 13 bases. Trimming removed 8 bases from V and 5 bases from J; junction bases left unmatched: 11. CDR3 length equals 15 residues. Germline CDR1 is SQVTM and CDR2 is ANQGSEA. Written as DNA, the CDR3 is TGCAGCTCGAGGGCAGGGACTAGCGGGGAGGAGACCCAGTACTTC. Translating gives CSSRAGTSGEETQYF.

Written as DNA, the CDR3 is TGCGCCAGCCACCTTGACAGGGCGAACACTGAAGCTTTCTTT. Amino acids: CASHLDRANTEAFF. This chain links TRBV5-1 with TRBJ1-1; 7 bases align to TRBD1. V shed 7 bases and J 1 base; nucleotides not matched to a gene: 7. Germline assignment: CDR1 SGHRS and CDR2 YFSETQ. This CDR3 is 14 amino acids long.

This clonotype showed up just a few times. The genes are TRBV3-1 and TRBJ2-5; the D is unclear. The CDR3 is 13 amino acids. Trimming cost V 4 bases and J 5 bases, with 11 bases left between them. Germline V gives CDR1 LGHDT, CDR2 YNNKEL (reference sequence). The CDR3 reads CASSLDWTETQYF. In DNA form, the CDR3 reads TGTGCCAGCAGCCTAGACTGGACGGAGACCCAGTACTTC.

This clonotype has just one count. The genes are TRBV2 and TRBJ2-2; 7 nucleotides match TRBD1. This CDR3 has 15 residues. The germline V gene encodes CDR1 SNHLY and CDR2 FYNNEI. V shed 4 bases, J shed 3 bases, and the junction held 5 bases outside the gene matches. The CDR3 nucleotides are TGTGCCAGCAGTGGTATAGGGGGCCACACCGGGGAGCTGTTTTTT. Translation gives CASSGIGGHTGELFF.

This clonotype was detected a few times. The V call is TRBV6-6, the J call TRBJ2-7; 8 nucleotides align to TRBD1. The CDR3 consists of 15 residues. The ends lost 6 bases at V and 1 base at J; junction bases unmatched: 8. Per the germline V gene, CDR1 is MNHNY and CDR2 is SVGAGI (reference sequence). CDR3 in DNA: TGTGCCAGCAGACCCTCCCGGGACAGGTCCTACGAGCAGTACTTC. It yields the protein CASRPSRDRSYEQYF.

This chain links TRBV18 with TRBJ2-5; D could derive from TRBD1 or TRBD2 (6 bases each). CDR3 length equals 13 residues. The germline V gene has CDR1 KGHSH and CDR2 LQKENI. V shed 1 base and J shed 6 bases, with 9 bases lying between them. This CDR3 reads CASSPRGGKTQYF. CDR3 nucleotide sequence: TGTGCCAGCTCACCACGAGGGGGGAAGACCCAGTACTTC.

The gene calls are TRBV28 and TRBJ2-5; 7 bases line up with TRBD1. CDR1 and CDR2 (germline): MDHEN, SYDVKM. V lost 6 bases, J lost 5 bases, and 12 bases stayed unmatched. The CDR3 has 15 amino acids. The CDR3 bases are TGTGCCAGCAGGCCGGGACAGACGTACGAGGAGACCCAGTACTTC. This codes for CASRPGQTYEETQYF.

V is TRBV7-8 and J is TRBJ2-2; the D gene could be TRBD1 or TRBD2 (5 bases each). The CDR3 contains 15 residues. The germline gives CDR1 SGHVS, CDR2 FQNEAQ. The V end was cut by 4 bases, the J end by 3 bases, with 12 bases between. The CDR3 loop is CASSYRDGDTGELFF. CDR3 sequence (DNA): TGTGCCAGCAGCTACCGGGACGGTGACACCGGGGAGCTGTTTTTT. The full variable domain, completed using reference TRBV7-8 and TRBJ2-2, is GAGVSQSPRYKVAKRGQDVALRCDPISGHVSLFWYQQALGQGPEFLTYFQNEAQLDKSGLPSDRFFAERPEGSVSTLKIQRTQQEDSAVYLCASSYRDGDTGELFFGEGSRLTVL.

This chain uses TRBV12-3 or TRBV12-4 with TRBJ2-1, with D hard to call. V was shortened by 7 bases and J by 0 bases, with 10 bases between the two germline ends. The CDR3 covers 14 residues. The CDR3 nucleotides are TGTGCCAGCACCCTAGGGATCTCCTACAATGAGCAGTTCTTC. Its protein product is CASTLGISYNEQFF.

The chain carries TRBV4-1 and TRBJ2-5; no firm D call. Germline loops: CDR1 MGHRA, CDR2 YSYEKL. V was shortened by 5 bases and J by 4 bases, with 14 bases between the two germline ends. This CDR3 spans 14 amino acids. The CDR3 is CASSGGAYGETQYF. CDR3 nucleotide sequence: TGCGCCAGCAGCGGTGGTGCCTACGGAGAGACCCAGTACTTC.